This T cell receptor beta chain was documented in a study of shared T cell receptors in the human thymus. This table comes from immunoSEQ multiplex PCR, and its TCRdb copy is limited to in-frame clones, with some not included. Among hundreds of thousands of clones listed, approximately 95% were seen once. The J segment lost 3 bases and the V segment lost 0 bases, leaving 2 bases of the junction unmatched. The CDR3 spans 15 residues. Germline-derived CDR1 and CDR2 are SGHDT and YYEEEE. V and J are TRBV5-6 and TRBJ1-5, with TRBD1 matching over 8 bases. The sample was thymocytes. This sequence was found in a human donor. The CDR3 DNA sequence: TGTGCCAGCAGCTTGGACAGGGGGGACAATCAGCCCCAGCATTTT. It codes for CASSLDRGDNQPQHF.